This T cell receptor beta chain was documented in a study of T cell responses to AZD1222 COVID-19 vaccine. Overall study results and limits: No repertoire was sampled before or during the peak T cell response, only after it. Clonal diversity may have been underestimated in mostly white British donors. Once two AZD1222 doses were given, Spike-specific TCR breadth and depth went up.

Concerning this clone itself: Antigen: not known.

V was clipped by 3 bases and J by 5 bases, with 10 bases between them. Germline lookup yields CDR1 MNHNS and CDR2 SASEGT. There are 13 residues in the CDR3. The data were produced by immunoSEQ multiplex PCR, yet TCRdb's version contains in-frame clones alone and is incomplete. The sample contains 150,000 to 200,000 clones, just over 85% of which appear only once. The rearrangement uses TRBV6-1 and TRBJ1-2; D not certain. The source of this sequence is an adult in good health. The specimen comprised peripheral blood, sampled on day 0 of AZD1222 vaccination. This CDR3 reads CASSETELYGYTF. The CDR3 DNA reads as TGTGCCAGCAGTGAGACGGAACTTTATGGCTACACCTTC.